This T cell receptor beta chain originates from a study of blood T cell repertoires in COVID-19. Overall study: Italy, Spain and the United States were the sources of the convalescent and acute COVID-19 samples.

Sequenced by immunoSEQ multiplex PCR; TCRdb stores in-frame clones only, minus some. Here the sample spans about half a million clones, approximately 92% being singletons. This clone was detected only a few times. The CDR3 totals 14 residues. Germline CDR1 and CDR2: MNHEY and SVGAGI. Trimming stripped 6 bases from V and 3 bases from J, with 14 bases between. The chain joins TRBV6-5 to TRBJ1-2; no clear D gene. Sequenced material: peripheral blood. The receptor's source is a man between 18 and 35 years old with COVID-19, enrolled during active disease. The DNA of the CDR3 is TGTGCCAGCAGGGGAGGCGATTTCGACTATGGCTACACCTTC. Translated, it gives CASRGGDFDYGYTF.